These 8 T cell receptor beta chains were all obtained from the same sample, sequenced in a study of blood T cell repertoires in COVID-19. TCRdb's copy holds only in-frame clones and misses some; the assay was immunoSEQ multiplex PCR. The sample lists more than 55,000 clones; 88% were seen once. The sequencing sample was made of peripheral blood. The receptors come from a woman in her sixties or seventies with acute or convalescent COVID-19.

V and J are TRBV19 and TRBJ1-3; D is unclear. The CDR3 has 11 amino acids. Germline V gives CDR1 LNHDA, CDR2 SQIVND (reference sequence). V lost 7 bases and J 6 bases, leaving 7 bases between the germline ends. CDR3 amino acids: CASKRENTIYF. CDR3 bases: TGTGCCAGTAAAAGAGAAAACACCATATATTTT.

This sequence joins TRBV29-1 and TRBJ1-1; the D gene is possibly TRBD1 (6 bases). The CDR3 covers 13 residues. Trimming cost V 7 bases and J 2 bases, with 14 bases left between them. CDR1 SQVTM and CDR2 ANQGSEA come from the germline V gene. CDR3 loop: CSGSLQGNTEAFF. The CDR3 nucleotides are TGCAGCGGCTCCCTACAGGGAAACACTGAAGCTTTCTTT.

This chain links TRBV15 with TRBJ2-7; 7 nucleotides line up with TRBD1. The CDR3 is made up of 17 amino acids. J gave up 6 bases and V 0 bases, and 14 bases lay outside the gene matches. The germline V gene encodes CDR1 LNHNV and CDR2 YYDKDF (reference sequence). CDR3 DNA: TGTGCCACCAGCAGAGATCTGAAGGGGGCGCGCGGAGGCGAGCAGTACTTC. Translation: CATSRDLKGARGGEQYF.

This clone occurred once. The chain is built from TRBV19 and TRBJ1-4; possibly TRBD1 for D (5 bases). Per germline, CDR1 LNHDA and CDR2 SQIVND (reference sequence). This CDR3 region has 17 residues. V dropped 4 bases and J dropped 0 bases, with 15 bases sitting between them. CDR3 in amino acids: CASSRKGMVATNEKLFF. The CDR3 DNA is TGTGCCAGTAGTAGAAAGGGGATGGTGGCAACTAATGAAAAACTGTTTTTT. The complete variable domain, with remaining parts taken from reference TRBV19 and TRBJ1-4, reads DGGITQSPKYLFRKEGQNVTLSCEQNLNHDAMYWYRQDPGQGLRLIYYSQIVNDFQKGDIAEGYSVSREKKESFPLTVTSAQKNPTAFYLCASSRKGMVATNEKLFFGSGTQLSVL.

The CDR3 loop reads CASSLGAGGETQYF. The CDR3 DNA follows: TGTGCCAGCAGCTTAGGCGCAGGGGGCGAGACCCAGTACTTC. The genes are TRBV7-6 and TRBJ2-5, with 8 bases identical to TRBD1. The germline V gene has CDR1 SGHVS and CDR2 FNYEAQ. Trimming took 1 base from V and 5 from J; bases not matched to a gene: 3. The CDR3 is made up of 14 amino acids.

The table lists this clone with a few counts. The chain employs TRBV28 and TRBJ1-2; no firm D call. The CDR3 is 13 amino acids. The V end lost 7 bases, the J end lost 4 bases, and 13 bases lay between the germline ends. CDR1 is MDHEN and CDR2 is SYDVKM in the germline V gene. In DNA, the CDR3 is TGTGCCAGCAATACTAATACCTTCTATGGCTACACCTTC. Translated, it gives CASNTNTFYGYTF.

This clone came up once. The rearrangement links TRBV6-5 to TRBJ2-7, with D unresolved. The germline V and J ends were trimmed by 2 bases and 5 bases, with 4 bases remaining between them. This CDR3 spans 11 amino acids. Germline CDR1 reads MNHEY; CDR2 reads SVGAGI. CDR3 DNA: TGTGCCAGCAGTTACGGCCACGAGCAGTACTTC. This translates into CASSYGHEQYF.

CDR3 in DNA: TGTGCCAGCAGCTCTGCTAGCGGTACCTACGAGCAGTACTTC. Translating gives CASSSASGTYEQYF. V gene TRBV7-3 combines with J gene TRBJ2-7; 7 nucleotides line up with TRBD2. The V gene's germline CDR1 is SGHTA and CDR2 FQGTGA. CDR3 length: 14 amino acids. With V trimmed by 4 bases and J by 2 bases, 5 bases remained unmatched.